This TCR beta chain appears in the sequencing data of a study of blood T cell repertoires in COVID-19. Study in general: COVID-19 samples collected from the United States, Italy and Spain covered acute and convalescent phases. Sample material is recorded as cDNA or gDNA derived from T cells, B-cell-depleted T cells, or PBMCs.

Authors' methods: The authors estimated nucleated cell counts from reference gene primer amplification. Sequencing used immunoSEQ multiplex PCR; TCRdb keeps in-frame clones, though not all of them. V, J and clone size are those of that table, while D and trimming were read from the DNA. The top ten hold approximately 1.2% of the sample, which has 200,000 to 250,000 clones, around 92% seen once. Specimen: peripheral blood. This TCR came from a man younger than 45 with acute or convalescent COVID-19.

This CDR3 is CASSPGQGVGYEQYF. CDR3 DNA: TGTGCCAGCTCACCCGGACAGGGAGTAGGGTACGAGCAGTACTTC. The chain couples TRBV18 to TRBJ2-7; TRBD1 matches at 8 bases. The ends lost 3 bases at V and 4 bases at J; junction bases unmatched: 8. This CDR3 is built from 15 residues. Germline V gene lookup returns CDR1 KGHSH and CDR2 LQKENI.